These T cell receptor beta chains were read from a single sample in a study of blood T cell repertoires in COVID-19. The protocol was immunoSEQ multiplex PCR, while the TCRdb copy is restricted to in-frame clones and leaves out a portion. In the table there are some 320,000 clones, 85% of which are singletons. The sequencing input was PBMCs or T cells enriched from blood (not recorded which). The receptors here all came from a woman aged 30 to 39 who had been exposed to COVID-19. Each CDR3 is given with its conserved first and last residue. A D gene is named only where the DNA matches it firmly. Rows give clone size only sometimes, using once, few, many, or a class for an expanded clone.

NA,NA,TRBV7-6,TRBJ2-2,CASSRGAGITGELFF,TGTGCCAGCAGCAGAGGGGCGGGAATCACCGGGGAGCTGTTTTTT
NA,NA,TRBV11-2,TRBJ2-5,CASSPRRLVQTQYF,TGTGCCAGCAGCCCCCGGCGACTAGTTCAGACCCAGTACTTC
NA,NA,TRBV5-5,TRBJ1-1,CASSLQGMNTEAFF,TGTGCCAGCAGCTTACAGGGCATGAACACTGAAGCTTTCTTT
NA,NA,TRBV30,TRBJ1-2,CAWSGVYGGIYGYTF,TGTGCCTGGAGTGGAGTGTACGGAGGGATCTATGGCTACACCTTC
NA,NA,TRBV21-1,TRBJ1-6,CASSKVCRSSYNSPLHF,TGTGCCAGCAGCAAAGTTTGCCGGAGCTCCTATAATTCACCCCTCCACTTT
NA,TRBD1,TRBV10-3,TRBJ2-1,CAISTGQNNEQFF,TGTGCCATCAGTACGGGACAGAATAATGAGCAGTTCTTC
NA,NA,TRBV2,TRBJ1-1,CASRGNFWGGNTEAFF,TGTGCCAGCAGAGGAAATTTCTGGGGGGGCAACACTGAAGCTTTCTTT
NA,TRBD2,TRBV30,TRBJ2-7,CAWSVGGYDEQYF,TGTGCCTGGAGTGTGGGAGGGTATGACGAGCAGTACTTC
once,NA,TRBV5-6,TRBJ2-5,CASSLQRETQYF,TGTGCCAGCAGCTTGCAACGGGAGACCCAGTACTTC
NA,TRBD2,TRBV11-3,TRBJ2-1,CASTGLAGDNEQFF,TGTGCCAGCACGGGACTAGCGGGAGACAATGAGCAGTTCTTC
NA,TRBD1,TRBV28,TRBJ1-6,CASRGGQGRDSPLHF,TGTGCCAGCAGGGGGGGACAGGGCAGAGATTCACCCCTCCACTTT
NA,NA,TRBV28,TRBJ2-5,CASSLNPPGGLRETQYF,TGTGCCAGCAGTTTAAACCCCCCCGGGGGGCTGAGAGAGACCCAGTACTTC
NA,NA,TRBV15,TRBJ2-1,CATSIGWKRNEQFF,TGTGCCACCAGCATTGGATGGAAGCGGAATGAGCAGTTCTTC
NA,TRBD1,TRBV10-1,TRBJ1-5,CASRRDRGYVAGNQPQHF,TGCGCCAGCAGAAGGGACAGGGGGTACGTTGCTGGCAATCAGCCCCAGCATTTT
NA,NA,TRBV11-2,TRBJ2-1,CASSLGAASVNEQFF,TGTGCCAGCAGCTTAGGGGCCGCATCAGTGAATGAGCAGTTCTTC
NA,TRBD2,TRBV5-6,TRBJ2-3,CASRRLAGEASTDTQYF,TGTGCCAGCAGGAGACTAGCTGGTGAAGCTAGCACAGATACGCAGTATTTT
NA,TRBD2,TRBV7-2,TRBJ2-4,CASSFGGGDGKNIQYF,TGTGCCAGCAGCTTTGGGGGGGGAGACGGCAAAAACATTCAGTACTTC
NA,NA,TRBV21-1,TRBJ1-6,CASSNPRNSPLHF,TGTGCCAGCAGCAATCCCAGAAATTCACCCCTCCACTTT
NA,NA,TRBV7-6,TRBJ1-5,CASSPRSWGLGRGQPQHF,TGTGCCAGCAGCCCTAGGTCGTGGGGACTAGGGAGAGGTCAGCCCCAGCATTTT
NA,NA,TRBV5-1,TRBJ1-3,CASSLDGQLSGNTIYF,TGCGCCAGCAGCTTGGACGGACAGCTCTCTGGAAACACCATATATTTT
few,NA,TRBV15,TRBJ2-7,CATSKARGADEQYF,TGTGCCACCAGCAAAGCCCGGGGGGCTGACGAGCAGTACTTC
NA,TRBD1,TRBV7-9,TRBJ1-2,CASSFGTEYGYTF,TGTGCCAGCAGCTTCGGGACAGAGTATGGCTACACCTTC
NA,TRBD1,TRBV6-2/TRBV6-3,TRBJ1-6,CASSPGQGLNSPLHF,TGTGCCAGCAGCCCAGGACAGGGCCTGAACTCACCCCTCCACTTT
few,NA,TRBV23-1,TRBJ1-5,CASTQPGGNQPQHF,TGCGCCAGCACCCAACCGGGGGGCAATCAGCCCCAGCATTTT
NA,NA,TRBV4-3,TRBJ1-4,CASSQDWGVVNEKLFF,TGCGCCAGCAGCCAAGATTGGGGGGTTGTTAACGAAAAACTGTTTTTT
NA,TRBD1,TRBV11-2,TRBJ1-4,CASGQGARKTEKLFF,TGTGCCAGCGGACAGGGGGCGCGAAAGACTGAAAAACTGTTTTTT
NA,TRBD2,TRBV6-5,TRBJ2-7,CASSSSGRAEYEQYF,TGTGCCAGCAGTTCGAGCGGGAGGGCCGAATACGAGCAGTACTTC
NA,TRBD1,TRBV9,TRBJ2-3,CASSPQDRGTDTQYF,TGTGCCAGCAGCCCCCAAGACAGGGGCACAGATACGCAGTATTTT
NA,NA,TRBV2,TRBJ1-1,CASKSEFMNTEAFF,TGTGCCAGCAAGTCGGAGTTTATGAACACTGAAGCTTTCTTT
NA,NA,TRBV28,TRBJ2-7,CASSLGRSYEQYF,TGTGCCAGCAGTTTGGGCAGGTCATACGAGCAGTACTTC
NA,NA,TRBV19,TRBJ1-2,CASSERSNYGYTF,TGTGCCAGTAGTGAGCGGAGTAACTATGGCTACACCTTC
NA,TRBD2,TRBV5-4,TRBJ2-5,CASSLGISGRAWETQYF,TGTGCCAGCAGCTTGGGAATTAGCGGGAGGGCCTGGGAGACCCAGTACTTC
NA,NA,TRBV11-2,TRBJ1-1,CASSQQGQVNTEAFF,TGTGCCAGCAGCCAGCAGGGGCAGGTCAACACTGAAGCTTTCTTT
NA,TRBD2,TRBV28,TRBJ2-7,CASSFLAGGGEQYF,TGTGCCAGCAGTTTTCTAGCGGGGGGTGGCGAGCAGTACTTC
once,NA,TRBV19,TRBJ2-1,CASSLVNSVTYNEQFF,TGTGCCAGTAGCCTTGTGAATAGCGTCACCTACAATGAGCAGTTCTTC
NA,NA,TRBV19,TRBJ2-3,CASSMGPVHTDTQYF,TGTGCCAGTAGTATGGGGCCGGTCCACACAGATACGCAGTATTTT
NA,NA,TRBV30,TRBJ2-5,CAWSRQAIQETQYF,TGTGCCTGGAGTCGGCAGGCGATCCAAGAGACCCAGTACTTC
NA,TRBD1,TRBV28,TRBJ1-5,CASSRTGGMSNQPQHF,TGTGCCAGCAGTCGGACAGGGGGCATGAGCAATCAGCCCCAGCATTTT
NA,NA,TRBV28,TRBJ2-5,CASSPYGAGKETQYF,TGTGCCAGCAGCCCCTATGGTGCGGGTAAAGAGACCCAGTACTTC
NA,NA,TRBV12-3/TRBV12-4,TRBJ1-2,CASSFGRAHGYTF,TGTGCCAGCAGTTTTGGCAGGGCGCATGGCTACACCTTC
few,TRBD2,TRBV7-6,TRBJ2-7,CASSFSGTSGRNEQYF,TGTGCCAGCAGCTTCTCCGGGACTAGCGGGAGAAACGAGCAGTACTTC
NA,TRBD1,TRBV4-1,TRBJ1-2,CASSQENRGVNYGYTF,TGCGCCAGCAGCCAAGAGAACAGGGGGGTGAACTATGGCTACACCTTC
NA,TRBD1,TRBV7-2,TRBJ1-4,CASSRDRVGEKLFF,TGTGCCAGCAGCCGGGACAGGGTAGGCGAAAAACTGTTTTTT
NA,TRBD1,TRBV5-1,TRBJ1-5,CASSLGDRGQPQHF,TGCGCCAGCAGCTTGGGGGACAGGGGCCAGCCCCAGCATTTT
NA,TRBD1,TRBV7-6,TRBJ2-5,CASSRLTGEVQTQYF,TGTGCCAGCAGCCGATTGACAGGGGAGGTCCAGACCCAGTACTTC
NA,TRBD1,TRBV25-1,TRBJ1-2,CASSVPGTADGYTF,TGTGCCAGCAGTGTCCCCGGGACAGCAGATGGCTACACCTTC
NA,TRBD1,TRBV19,TRBJ2-7,CASRTDRGNEQYF,TGTGCCAGTAGGACTGACAGGGGAAACGAGCAGTACTTC
NA,NA,TRBV2,TRBJ1-5,CASSEGRDQPQHF,TGTGCCAGCAGTGAAGGGAGGGATCAGCCCCAGCATTTT
NA,NA,TRBV7-8,TRBJ1-1,CASRRRFSGEDTEAFF,TGTGCCAGCAGGCGAAGGTTCTCTGGGGAGGACACTGAAGCTTTCTTT
NA,TRBD2,TRBV5-6,TRBJ2-7,CASSLGTSGGLYEQYF,TGTGCCAGCAGCTTGGGGACTAGCGGGGGGTTGTACGAGCAGTACTTC
NA,TRBD2,TRBV7-8,TRBJ2-7,CASSLWGSGISRSYEQYF,TGTGCCAGCAGCTTATGGGGTAGCGGGATATCGCGCTCCTACGAGCAGTACTTC
NA,TRBD1,TRBV6-6,TRBJ1-1,CASSLRGRDTEAFF,TGTGCCAGCAGTTTAAGGGGGCGCGACACTGAAGCTTTCTTT
NA,NA,TRBV3-1/TRBV3-2,TRBJ1-4,CASSPRRGGNEKLFF,TGTGCCAGCAGCCCACGCCGAGGGGGAAATGAAAAACTGTTTTTT